This T cell receptor beta chain was captured by sequencing in a study of cytomegalovirus exposure and HLA in healthy donors. Study-level points and caveats: In vitro testing confirmed a few CMV-associated chains as specific for CMV antigens. It was reported that TCR beta sequences correctly inferred the HLA-A and HLA-B alleles for most subjects. Within an earlier analysis, most TCR beta V segments proved productive either about 90% or about 30% of the time.

Points on this clone: Its antigen is unknown.

Both 60 Vbeta primers and 13 Jbeta primers went into the PCR. Assay: immunoSEQ multiplex PCR; the TCRdb copy retains only in-frame clones and omits some. The data hold roughly 200,000 clones, with 77% observed a single time. V trimming: 1 base; J trimming: 4 bases; junction bases outside the gene matches: 3. Germline V gives CDR1 SGHNT, CDR2 YYREEE (reference sequence). The CDR3 is 14 residues long. This TCR came from a woman between 55 and 75 years old in good health and CMV-seropositive. The V and J genes are TRBV5-4 and TRBJ2-3, with TRBD2 matching 7 bases. Sequencing used PBMCs. The DNA for the CDR3 is TGTGCCAGCAGCTTGCGGGGAGGGCCAGATACGCAGTATTTT. Its translation is CASSLRGGPDTQYF.